This T cell receptor beta chain originates from a study of T cells in Graves' hyperthyroidism and ophthalmopathy. Findings and caveats of the study: Separation of ophthalmopathy from stable hyperthyroidism was achieved by a 13 V-J model.

This clonotype showed up many times. Its antigen is unidentified. Relative to the germline gene, one junction end is altered; a read error may explain this. Per germline, CDR1 SGHTA and CDR2 FQGNSA. The CDR3 extends over 12 amino acids. The CDR3 regions of TCR beta were amplified from RNA transcripts. First-round RT-PCR of the TCR CDR3 relied on the HTBI primer set. Each CDR3 protein is one row after TCRdb ran MiXCR on the multiplex PCR reads. The sample includes 640,000 or so distinct CDR3 sequences, over 12% of them seen just once. Each ophthalmopathy patient scored at least 3 on the Clinical Activity Score and at least 4 on NOSPECS grade, with duration under 3 months. Based on clinical symptoms, serum thyroxine and TRAb, thyroid ultrasound and orbital computed tomography, diagnoses were reached. PBMCs were collected from an approximately 9 ml volume of fresh peripheral blood.

The gene calls are TRBV7-2 and TRBJ2-7; D uncertain. Sequenced: blood. The TCR comes from a woman aged 40-49 years with Graves' ophthalmopathy. The CDR3: CAGSFEGNEQYF. As DNA, the CDR3 is TGTGCCGGCAGCTTCGAAGGGAACGAGCAGTACTTC.